This TCR beta chain was identified in a study of OX40 agonist ivuxolimab in advanced cancers. For the study at large: Subjects had a mean age of roughly 60 years, with a range of 23 to 79; around 84% were male.

Germline CDR1 and CDR2: SGHVS and FQNEAQ. Trimming took off 5 bases at V and 3 bases at J, with 17 bases between the two ends. The CDR3 has 16 amino acids. Profiled with immunoSEQ multiplex PCR; TCRdb holds only in-frame clones, not every one. The sample records around 100,000 clones, 80% to 95% being singletons. The sequence came from an adult with an advanced solid tumor such as melanoma, head and neck, liver or kidney cancer. Sample: CD4+ or CD8+ T cells sorted from blood, taken in a trial of the OX40 agonist ivuxolimab. The chain joins TRBV7-8 to TRBJ1-5; D gene unclear. The DNA of the CDR3 is TGTGCCAGCAGCCCCTACACAGCGACTATCAATCAGCCCCAGCATTTT. This translates into CASSPYTATINQPQHF.